This T cell receptor (beta chain) was documented in a study of blood T cell repertoires in COVID-19. Study-wide context: COVID-19 samples collected from the United States, Italy and Spain covered acute and convalescent phases. The analysed material was cDNA or gDNA that came from T cells, B-cell-depleted T cells, or PBMCs.

This CDR3 contains 12 residues. Trimming removed 8 bases from V and 2 bases from J, with 8 bases in between. The germline V gene has CDR1 KGHDR and CDR2 SFDVKD. The cohort comprised adults aged about 18 to 100 years residing in 20 to 25 US areas. Recovered status in Cohort 3 required two negative PCRs, clearance, or symptom resolution. The method was immunoSEQ multiplex PCR; TCRdb's version includes in-frame clones alone and lacks a portion of them. The repertoire holds about 410,000 clones, with roughly 90% as singletons. The gene calls are TRBV24-1 and TRBJ1-1; D perhaps matches TRBD1 (6 bases). The receptor was isolated from a woman aged 25 to 45 who had recovered from COVID-19. Sequenced material: PBMCs or T cells enriched from blood (not recorded which). The CDR3 coding sequence is TGTGCCACCATGGGGGCTAACACTGAAGCTTTCTTT. Translation: CATMGANTEAFF.